What follows describes a single T cell receptor (beta chain). The data belong to a study of T cell responses to AZD1222 COVID-19 vaccine. The table came from immunoSEQ multiplex PCR; TCRdb's copy has only in-frame clones and leaves some out. This sample carries around 120,000 clones, roughly nine tenths of them seen once, and the ten largest clones take 2.4%. The CDR3 length is 13 residues. Deletions cut 5 bases from V and 9 bases from J, with 17 bases between. Germline CDR1 SEHNR, CDR2 FQNEAQ (reference sequence). This sequence joins TRBV7-9 and TRBJ2-7; a weak D match, TRBD2 (6 bases). This receptor was taken from an adult in good health. Sequenced material: peripheral blood, taken on day 0 of AZD1222 vaccination. The CDR3 DNA reads as TGTGCCAGCAGCCGCCCCGGGATCGGGGGGCAGTACTTC. Its protein product is CASSRPGIGGQYF.